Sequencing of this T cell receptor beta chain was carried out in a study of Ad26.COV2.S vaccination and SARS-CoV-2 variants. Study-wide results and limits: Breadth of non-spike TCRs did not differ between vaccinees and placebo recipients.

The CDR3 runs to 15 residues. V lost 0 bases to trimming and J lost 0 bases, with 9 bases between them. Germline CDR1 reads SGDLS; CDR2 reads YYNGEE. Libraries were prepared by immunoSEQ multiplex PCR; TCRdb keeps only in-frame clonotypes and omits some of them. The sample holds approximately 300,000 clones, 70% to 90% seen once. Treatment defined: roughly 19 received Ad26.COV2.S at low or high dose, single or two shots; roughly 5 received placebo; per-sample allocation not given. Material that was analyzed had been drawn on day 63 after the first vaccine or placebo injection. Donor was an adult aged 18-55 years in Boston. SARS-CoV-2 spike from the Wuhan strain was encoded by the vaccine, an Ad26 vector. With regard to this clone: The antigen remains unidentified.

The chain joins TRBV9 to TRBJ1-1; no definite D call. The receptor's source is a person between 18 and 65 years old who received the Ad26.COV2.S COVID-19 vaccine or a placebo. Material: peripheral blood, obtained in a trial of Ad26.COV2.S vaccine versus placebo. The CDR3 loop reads CASSVGPLLNTEAFF. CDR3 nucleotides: TGTGCCAGCAGCGTAGGACCCCTCCTGAACACTGAAGCTTTCTTT.